The clone carrying this TCR beta chain was detected a few times. The target antigen is unknown. This record comes from a study of OX40 agonist ivuxolimab in advanced cancers. Study as a whole: Every 2 weeks, ivuxolimab was infused into the patients intravenously at between 0.01 and 10 mg/kg. Partial responses were observed in three patients, of whom one had hepatocellular carcinoma and two had cutaneous melanoma.

The method was immunoSEQ multiplex PCR; TCRdb's version includes in-frame clones alone and lacks a portion of them. The sample carries about 88,000 clones, around 83% recorded once. From germline, CDR1 is SGHNT and CDR2 YYREEE (reference sequence). This CDR3 has 15 amino acids. Trimming cost V 3 bases and J 0 bases; bases outside gene matches: 2. General study points: CD8+ T cells averaged more expanded clones than CD4+. The CD4+ and CD8+ T cells in the blood had expanded clonally by week 6 at 0.1 to 3.0 mg/kg.

Material: CD4+ or CD8+ T cells sorted from blood, obtained in a trial of the OX40 agonist ivuxolimab. The sequence was obtained from an adult with an advanced solid tumor such as melanoma, head and neck, liver or kidney cancer. The V gene is TRBV5-4, the J gene TRBJ2-2; 7 bases agree with TRBD1. The CDR3 loop reads CASSSGQANTGELFF. CDR3 coding DNA: TGTGCCAGCAGCTCCGGACAGGCGAACACCGGGGAGCTGTTTTTT.